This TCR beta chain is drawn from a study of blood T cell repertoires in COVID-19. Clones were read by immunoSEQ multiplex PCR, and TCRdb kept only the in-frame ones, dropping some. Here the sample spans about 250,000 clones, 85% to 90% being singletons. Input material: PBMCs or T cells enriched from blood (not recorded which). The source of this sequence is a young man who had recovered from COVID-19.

Here the CDR3 reads CSARDGREQYF. The CDR3 DNA reads TGCAGTGCTAGAGATGGACGGGAGCAGTATTTT. V usage is TRBV20-1 and J usage is TRBJ2-3; perhaps TRBD2 as D (5 bases). The CDR3 is made up of 11 amino acids. V was trimmed by 0 bases and J by 11 bases, leaving 9 bases between them. The germline CDR1 and CDR2 sequences are DFQATT and SNEGSKA (reference sequence).